The source of this T cell receptor beta chain is a study of cytomegalovirus exposure and HLA in healthy donors. General study points: It was confirmed in vitro that a few of the CMV-associated chains were specific for CMV antigens.

A multiplex PCR was run with 60 Vbeta primers and 13 Jbeta primers. Sequencing used immunoSEQ multiplex PCR; TCRdb keeps in-frame clones, though not all of them. Here the sample spans roughly 80,000 clones, 75% being singletons. Comment on this clone: What it recognizes is unknown.

The sequenced sample consisted of PBMCs. The TCR sequence derives from a woman between 35 and 50 years old in good health and CMV-seronegative.

This CDR3 is CASSLGDSSGNTIYF. DNA of the CDR3: TGCGCCAGCAGCTTGGGAGACAGCTCTGGAAACACCATATATTTT. The chain has TRBV5-1 and TRBJ1-3; TRBD1 might be the D (5 bases). V lost 0 bases and J 0 bases, leaving 7 bases between the germline ends. The CDR3 extends over 15 amino acids. Germline loops: CDR1 SGHRS, CDR2 YFSETQ. The entire variable domain, with the rest obtained from reference TRBV5-1 and TRBJ1-3, is as follows: KAGVTQTPRYLIKTRGQQVTLSCSPISGHRSVSWYQQTPGQGLQFLFEYFSETQRNKGNFPGRFSGRQFSNSRSEMNVSTLELGDSALYLCASSLGDSSGNTIYFGEGSWLTVV.